Below are 4 T cell receptor beta chains sequenced from a single sample in a study of shared T cell receptors in the human thymus. Clones were read by immunoSEQ multiplex PCR, and TCRdb kept only the in-frame ones, dropping some. This table has hundreds of thousands of clones, 70% to 90% appearing once. The same sample was also studied in work on human thymus T cells.

The sequencing sample was made of thymocytes. These receptors were collected from a boy under three years old with a congenital heart defect.

CDR3 in amino acids: CASSTQQGSNQPQHF. CDR3 nucleotide sequence: TGTGCCAGCAGTACCCAACAGGGCAGCAATCAGCCCCAGCATTTT. V is TRBV27 and J is TRBJ1-5; possible D gene TRBD1, 6 bases. Germline V CDR1 and CDR2: MNHEY, SMNVEV (reference sequence). The CDR3 runs to 15 residues. V was shortened by 5 bases and J by 1 base, with 12 bases between the two germline ends.

This chain joins TRBV4-2 and TRBJ1-5; 8 bases agree with TRBD1. V dropped 4 bases and J dropped 8; count of bases not matched to a gene: 7. Germline lookup yields CDR1 LGHNA and CDR2 YNFKEQ. The CDR3 is 14 residues long. The DNA of the CDR3 is TGTGCCAGCAGCCTTGGACAGGGCAAAAAGCCCCAGCATTTT. Translated: CASSLGQGKKPQHF.

This clone has only one observation. The chain employs TRBV5-5 and TRBJ2-3, with 7 bases fitting TRBD2. The germline gives CDR1 SGHKS, CDR2 YYEKEE (reference sequence). V was pared by 2 bases and J by 0 bases, with 9 bases of the junction left unmatched. The CDR3 loop spans 17 amino acids. CDR3 DNA: TGTGCCAGCAGCTTCCCCGGGTGGGGGGGTAGCACAGATACGCAGTATTTT. It specifies CASSFPGWGGSTDTQYF.

V is TRBV19 and J is TRBJ2-7, with TRBD2 identical over 7 bases. Germline V gene data show CDR1 as LNHDA and CDR2 as SQIVND (reference sequence). The J segment lost 0 bases and the V segment lost 3 bases, leaving 5 bases of the junction unmatched. This CDR3 spans 15 amino acids. The CDR3: CASSMGGTLSYEQYF. CDR3 nucleotide sequence: TGTGCCAGTAGTATGGGGGGGACCCTCTCCTACGAGCAGTACTTC.